This T cell receptor (beta chain) was captured by sequencing in a study of blood T cell repertoires in COVID-19. Germline V CDR1 and CDR2: SGHRS, YFSETQ. This CDR3 spans 15 amino acids. Trimming cost V 1 base and J 6 bases, with 17 bases left between them. Produced via immunoSEQ multiplex PCR; TCRdb's table is partial and in-frame only. The sample has 350,000 to 400,000 clones, roughly nine tenths seen once. The specimen sequenced was PBMCs or T cells enriched from blood (not recorded which). This chain links TRBV5-1 with TRBJ2-7; no clear D gene. This receptor was obtained from a man between 18 and 29 years old who had recovered from COVID-19. CDR3: CASSLFLAPRGEQYF. In DNA form, the CDR3 reads TGCGCCAGCAGCTTGTTCCTGGCTCCACGCGGCGAGCAGTACTTC.